This TCR beta chain was recovered during a study of cytomegalovirus exposure and HLA in healthy donors (TCRdb year 2017). Notes on the research overall: In an earlier analysis of roughly 590 of the donors, 276 Gb of sequence data and 120 million or so unique TCR beta sequences from about 180 million T cells were reported. About 280 gigabases of sequencing data and 75 million to 85 million unique TCR sequences made up an early release that covered several hundred HLA-typed donors. Of the roughly 430 genotyped donors, roughly 85% fell in the genetic ancestry cluster associated with self-reported Caucasian donors. The study aimed to test whether signatures of past pathogen exposure could be identified by cataloging public T cell receptors. The study profiled the T cell repertoires of 500 to 800 subjects by immunosequencing and related them to cytomegalovirus serostatus. A separate validation cohort of 90 to 150 different subjects was used in addition to the 666-subject first cohort. The study combined high-throughput TCR immunosequencing, statistical association of individual TCRs with disease status, and machine learning to predict cytomegalovirus infection status. In a later analysis, previously published TCR beta repertoires from 666 donors were re-analyzed and high-resolution HLA genotyping was added so that TCR occurrence patterns could be studied. Rather than using new phenotypic data, the later analysis identified candidate immune exposures from TCR beta sequences and from how often those sequences occurred across donors. In an earlier analysis of about 590 of the donors, high-throughput TCR beta sequencing was used to judge whether each TCR beta V gene segment behaved as functional or pseudogenic. Donor age, sex, ethnicity and CMV serostatus were collected together with the repertoire data. A later genetic analysis used genome-wide SNP genotypes for about 65% of the roughly 670 donors, treating that subset as a discovery cohort. All discovery cohort repertoires had been generated using a single sequencing platform. HLA typing included class I and class II loci at four-digit resolution. Typing coverage differed by locus: A, B, C, DRB1 and DQB1 were typed in about 620-640 donors, DQA1 in roughly 510, DPA1 in 600 to 610, and DPB1 in just under 490. Roughly 5 DR-DQ haplotypes were handled as single units for association and clustering because linkage in the cohort was strong. Among 300 to 500 genotyped donors of the cohort, an average of around 240,000 unique TCR beta nucleotide sequences was sequenced per donor, of which about 18% were non-productive.

The cohort consisted of 666 healthy bone marrow donors. Cohort members were all nominally healthy when sampled, although unrecorded immune exposures were likely present. The donor tested CMV seronegative, placing the donor among the roughly 340 seronegative members of the cohort. Every donor gave a peripheral blood sample, and the peripheral blood mononuclear cells from that sample were used for TCR beta sequencing. The Qiagen DNeasy Blood Extraction Kit was used to extract genomic DNA from the blood cell samples. Remarks on this clone: Its antigen remains undetermined. There are no base qualities to consult, and no much larger clone falls within one base.

General findings and caveats noted by the study authors: In vitro tests confirmed that a few of the cytomegalovirus-associated TCR beta chains recognize cytomegalovirus antigens. Across donors, most TCR sequences were observed very rarely, whereas some public TCRs were present in many individuals. A later analysis found that most CMV-associated TCR beta chains appeared HLA-restricted, with HLA associations seemingly driven largely by CMV exposure. Several of the top co-occurrence clusters appeared to be linked to parvovirus B19, influenza, CMV and Epstein-Barr virus, according to a later analysis. Assigning TCR associations to individual alleles was difficult when HLA alleles, especially DR and DQ, strongly co-occurred. A later genetic analysis associated a missense DCLRE1C variant with V-gene and J-gene trimming of TCR beta chains, and an independent cohort replicated the association. According to the authors, the approach could potentially be generalized to other disease states and immunological phenotypes. Correlated functional status among segregating V segments might reflect linkage disequilibrium, but an unknown experimental factor could not be ruled out. The classifier was reported to diagnose cytomegalovirus status with high specificity and sensitivity in both the original cohort and the validation cohort. In a later analysis, around 15,000 TCR beta sequences were associated with specific HLA alleles at a false discovery rate of 0.05. In a later analysis, TCR association rates were found to vary across HLA loci, with the most associated TCRs seen for DRB1 alleles and the fewest for HLA-C alleles. Some IMGT-functional V segments, including TRBV6-2 and TRBV6-3, could not be told apart with the 87-base-pair reads, so those segments were excluded. A later genetic analysis reported fewer N-insertions in productive TCRs among donors in an Asian-associated ancestry cluster than the roughly 700-donor mean. Because HLA typing was unavailable for some donors at each locus, only the typed subset was used in association tests. The study listed approximately 160 TCR beta chains as associated with cytomegalovirus. A cluster of highly shared sequence variants was judged likely to represent a technical artifact of the sequencing pipeline. About 17 rarely observed V segments, including chromosome 9 orphons, were excluded from the earlier analysis of 550 to 700 of the donors because counts were too low. In this cohort, only TCR beta chains were sequenced, and detectable features were limited by the absence of alpha or paired-chain data. In a later analysis, HLA-associated TCR beta chains showed more clonal expansion and lower generation probabilities than non-associated chains that were equally common. Immune exposure information for the cohort was limited to CMV serostatus. Sequencing depth was assumed to be roughly uniform across donors in the presence/absence analyses, though that assumption may not hold. In an earlier analysis of around 500 of the donors, most TCR beta V segments appeared in productive rearrangements about 87% or about 30% of the time, broadly matching IMGT annotations. A further reported finding was that TCR beta sequences accurately predicted the HLA-A and HLA-B alleles for most subjects in the first cohort.

From the germline V gene, CDR1 is SGHRS and CDR2 is YFSETQ. The cysteine opens and the phenylalanine closes a CDR3 of 15 amino acids. Left in the record is the CDR3 DNA by itself, 45 bases read in frame from the first base. Trimming takes 4 bases off V and 4 bases off J; junction bases not matched to a gene: 8. Libraries were prepared through the immunoSEQ multiplex PCR assay. A mixture of 60 forward primers for TCR Vbeta segments and 13 reverse primers for TCR Jbeta segments was used in the multiplex PCR. Amplification of the CDR3 region of rearranged TCR beta genes was performed with a multiplex PCR assay on genomic DNA. On the Illumina HiSeq System, the amplified TCR beta libraries were sequenced as 87-base-pair reads. The published analysis was carried out like this. In a later analysis, around 80 million unique TCR beta chains were counted across the roughly 670 repertoires, and approximately 11 million of these chains were shared by at least two donors. Raw reads were error-corrected and collapsed into unique sequences with a nearest-neighbor algorithm that merged closely related sequences to remove PCR and sequencing errors. Alignment of CDR3 sequences to IMGT reference sequences was used to assign V, D and J gene segments. For a sequence to be retained, a match of at least six nucleotides was required to both a V gene segment and a J gene segment. Rearrangements were classified as productive when the CDR3 lacked stop codons and remained in frame with V and J, and all other rearrangements were classified as non-productive. Following IMGT convention, CDR3 was defined as the stretch from the second conserved V-encoded cysteine up to the conserved J-encoded phenylalanine. The earlier analysis of more than 450 of the donors excluded sequences that lacked an unambiguous match to a single V gene segment. An earlier analysis of almost 600 of the donors classified V segments as functional when productive rearrangements were above 56.7% and as segregating when the standard deviation between donors was above 5%. A statistical classification framework was developed to diagnose cytomegalovirus status using the catalog of TCR beta chain sequences. A later analysis assigned V and J genes by comparing TCR nucleotide sequences with IMGT/GENE-DB human TR gene sequences. In a later analysis, CDR3 sequences and most-parsimonious VDJ recombination scenarios were assigned using the TCRdist pipeline. A later analysis defined each TCR beta chain by its CDR3 amino acid sequence plus V-gene family, and excluded reads lacking a unique V-gene family. A later analysis removed 592 highly shared, low-generation-probability nucleotide sequences to deal with suspected cross-contamination and a sequencing artifact. A later analysis calculated a clonal expansion index for each public chain from normalized within-repertoire ranks of inferred template counts. In a later analysis, generation probabilities were computed using a VDJ recombination model fitted to out-of-frame rearrangements, and the results were checked against IGoR. In a later analysis, hypergeometric tests were used to score TCR-TCR, TCR-HLA and TCR-CMV co-occurrence, with a repertoire-size bias correction applied to TCR pairs. To estimate false discovery rates, a later analysis permuted the HLA or CMV assignments 20 times. In a later analysis, co-occurring TCRs were grouped using DBSCAN, and TCRdist sequence similarity was added for clustering within HLA-allele-positive subsets. Co-occurrence clustering excluded repertoires with fewer than 30,000 or more than 120,000 public chains, plus five with anomalous nucleotide sharing. TCRdb holds this immuneACCESS table with in-frame rearrangements only. Some clones are missing; in checked studies, unresolved V genes explain under half, and the rest has no known cause. From that table come the V and J calls and clone size; the DNA was used to work out D and trimming. Within this sample are around 130,000 clones, with 81% of them counted one time only. The top ten clonotypes cover 0.6% to 0.7% of the sample.

The clonotype comes from a man aged 18 to 29 in good health and CMV-seronegative. The sequence joins TRBV5-1 to TRBJ2-7; 10 junctional bases match TRBD2. The sample taken for sequencing was PBMCs. CDR3 region: CASSISGGIVYEQYF. Read as DNA, the sequence is TGCGCCAGCAGCATTAGCGGGGGGATTGTGTACGAGCAGTACTTC.